This T cell receptor beta chain was retrieved from a study of T-cell reconstitution after alpha-beta-depleted transplantation in children. Germline V CDR1 and CDR2: LGHDT, YNNKEL (reference sequence). V shed 8 bases, J shed 2 bases, and the junction held 8 bases outside the gene matches. The CDR3 extends over 14 amino acids. This clonotype was observed at least ten times. Unique molecular identifiers were used in preparing the TCRbeta library. TCRdb re-derived calls from the PCR reads in MiXCR, one entry per CDR3 protein. The sample shows over 150,000 distinct CDR3 sequences, approximately 6.3% of them seen only once.

The source material was PBMCs, sampled before TCRalphabeta/CD19-depleted stem cell transplant. The chain couples TRBV3-1 to TRBJ2-5; 7 bases agree with TRBD2. The sequence derives from a boy younger than 10 with acute lymphoblastic leukemia, due to receive a stem cell transplant. This CDR3 reads CASGFGGGQETQYF. The CDR3 DNA follows: TGTGCCAGCGGATTTGGCGGGGGTCAAGAGACCCAGTACTTC.